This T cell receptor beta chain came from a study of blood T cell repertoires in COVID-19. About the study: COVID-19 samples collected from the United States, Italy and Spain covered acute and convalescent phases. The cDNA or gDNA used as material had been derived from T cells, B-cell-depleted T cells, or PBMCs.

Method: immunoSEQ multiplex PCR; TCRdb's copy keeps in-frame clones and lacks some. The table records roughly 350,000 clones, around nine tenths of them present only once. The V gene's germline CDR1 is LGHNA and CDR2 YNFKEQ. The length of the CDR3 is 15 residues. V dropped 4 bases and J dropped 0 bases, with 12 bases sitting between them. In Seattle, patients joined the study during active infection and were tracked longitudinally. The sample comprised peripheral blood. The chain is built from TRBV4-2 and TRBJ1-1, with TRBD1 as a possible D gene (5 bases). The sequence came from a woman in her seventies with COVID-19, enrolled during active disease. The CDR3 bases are TGTGCCAGCAGCCCGGTGGGGGGTTTGAACACTGAAGCTTTCTTT. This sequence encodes CASSPVGGLNTEAFF.